This TCR beta chain was documented in a study of T cells in Graves' hyperthyroidism and ophthalmopathy. At the level of the study: The authors collected peripheral blood at initial diagnosis, before any treatment.

Regions amplified from RNA transcripts were the TCR beta CDR3 regions. HTBI primers drove first-round RT-PCR of the TCR CDR3. MiXCR, run by TCRdb on the multiplex PCR reads, gives a single entry per CDR3 protein. The table lists 450,000 to 650,000 distinct CDR3 sequences, 17% of them singletons. In the ophthalmopathy cohort, Clinical Activity Score was at least 3, NOSPECS grade at least 4, and duration under 3 months. Patients with uncontrolled infections, other autoimmune diseases, pregnancy or lactation were excluded. The diagnoses drew upon clinical symptoms, serum thyroxine and TRAb, thyroid ultrasound and orbital computed tomography. Trimming took 0 bases from V and 4 from J, leaving 13 bases between them. This CDR3 contains 16 residues. The germline V gene has CDR1 SGDLS and CDR2 YYNGEE.

The sample was blood. The origin of this receptor is a woman younger than 35 with Graves' ophthalmopathy. The chain uses TRBV9 and TRBJ2-2; a weak D match, TRBD2 (6 bases). The CDR3 region has the DNA TGTGCCAGCAGCGTAGATGCGGGACGTAGCACCGGGGAGCTGTTTTTT. Protein product: CASSVDAGRSTGELFF.